This passage covers 31 T cell receptor beta chains from one sample sequenced in a study of shared clonotypes between healthy human individuals. Produced via immunoSEQ multiplex PCR; TCRdb's table is partial and in-frame only. The data contain around 1,900,000 clones, 85% to 95% of them singletons. The naive CD8 population came from CD45RO-negative cells selected for CCR7, without terminally differentiated effector memory CD45RA+ cells. The sample consisted of naive CD8+ T cells from PBMCs. These receptors were taken from a man between 18 and 29 years old in good health. Some clones in this sample may be carry-over from other donors' samples.

The chain carries TRBV25-1 and TRBJ1-1, with a possible D match to TRBD1 (6 bases). Trimming cost V 3 bases and J 6 bases, with 11 bases left between them. There are 13 residues in the CDR3. The germline CDR1 and CDR2 sequences are MGHDK and SYGVNS. The CDR3 DNA reads as TGTGCCAGCAGTGATACAGGGACCCCTGAAGCTTTCTTT. It translates to CASSDTGTPEAFF.

In regard to this clone: The identical CDR3 is also encoded by other nucleotide sequences in the sample. This chain connects TRBV9 to TRBJ1-2; D is ambiguous. From germline, CDR1 is SGDLS and CDR2 YYNGEE. Trimming removed 0 bases from V and 3 bases from J, with 3 bases in between. CDR3 length: 12 residues. The DNA of the CDR3 is TGTGCCAGCAGCGTAGGGGACTATGGCTACACCTTC. Translated: CASSVGDYGYTF.

This chain links TRBV28 with TRBJ2-5; D call uncertain. V was trimmed by 7 bases and J by 5 bases, leaving 17 bases between them. Looked up from germline, CDR1 is MDHEN and CDR2 is SYDVKM. CDR3 size: 14 residues. The CDR3 nucleotides read TGTGCCAGCATGGCTCCACCATTTAGGGAGACCCAGTACTTC. Protein product: CASMAPPFRETQYF.

Only one count was recorded for this clone. The gene calls are TRBV6-5 and TRBJ2-1; 9 bases line up with TRBD2. The CDR3 is 15 residues long. V dropped 2 bases and J dropped 6; count of bases not matched to a gene: 5. Germline CDR1 and CDR2: MNHEY and SVGAGI. CDR3 sequence reads: CASSYEREELNEQFF. Here the CDR3 DNA reads TGTGCCAGCAGTTACGAGCGGGAGGAACTCAATGAGCAGTTCTTC.

The J gene is TRBJ2-5, the V gene TRBV4-1; maybe TRBD2 (6 bases). CDR1 MGHRA and CDR2 YSYEKL come from the germline V gene. The CDR3 contains 15 residues. V lost 3 bases and J 5 bases, leaving 16 bases between the germline ends. The CDR3 DNA follows: TGCGCCAGCAGCCATACTGCGGAGGGATCGGAGACCCAGTACTTC. Translation: CASSHTAEGSETQYF.

The V call is TRBV5-1, the J call TRBJ2-1; TRBD2 matches at 8 bases. Germline V CDR1 and CDR2: SGHRS, YFSETQ. This CDR3 contains 15 residues. Unmatched junction bases numbered 9, after V lost 6 bases and J lost 4 bases. CDR3 in DNA: TGCGCCAGCAAGTTCGGCACTAGCGGTTACAATGAGCAGTTCTTC. Protein product: CASKFGTSGYNEQFF. The complete variable domain, with remaining parts taken from reference TRBV5-1 and TRBJ2-1, reads KAGVTQTPRYLIKTRGQQVTLSCSPISGHRSVSWYQQTPGQGLQFLFEYFSETQRNKGNFPGRFSGRQFSNSRSEMNVSTLELGDSALYLCASKFGTSGYNEQFFGPGTRLTVL.

The CDR3 nucleotides are TGCGCCAGCAGCCCAGGGTTGGGTCCCCCCTACAATGAGCAGTTCTTC. Translating gives CASSPGLGPPYNEQFF. The chain joins TRBV5-1 to TRBJ2-1; tentatively, D is TRBD1 (5 bases). CDR3 size: 16 residues. The germline V gene encodes CDR1 SGHRS and CDR2 YFSETQ. Trimming left V 4 bases short and J 2 bases short, with 16 bases between.

The V and J genes are TRBV7-9 and TRBJ1-2; 8 bases agree with TRBD1. Germline V gene lookup returns CDR1 SEHNR and CDR2 FQNEAQ (reference sequence). The CDR3 has 14 amino acids. Unmatched junction bases numbered 4, after V lost 3 bases and J lost 4 bases. CDR3 sequence: CASSFAGGGYGYTF. CDR3 DNA sequence: TGTGCCAGCAGCTTTGCAGGGGGCGGCTATGGCTACACCTTC.

This clone came up a few times. Other DNA sequences in this specimen translate into the identical CDR3. This chain joins TRBV19 and TRBJ2-1, with D hard to call. CDR1 and CDR2 from the germline V gene are LNHDA and SQIVND (reference sequence). This CDR3 has 12 amino acids. Trimming pared 1 base from V and 7 bases from J, leaving 5 bases between. CDR3 coding DNA: TGTGCCAGTAGTATAGGTGGGAATGAGCAGTTCTTC. This sequence encodes CASSIGGNEQFF. The full variable domain, its missing parts supplied by reference TRBV19 and TRBJ2-1, is DGGITQSPKYLFRKEGQNVTLSCEQNLNHDAMYWYRQDPGQGLRLIYYSQIVNDFQKGDIAEGYSVSREKKESFPLTVTSAQKNPTAFYLCASSIGGNEQFFGPGTRLTVL.

This chain links TRBV7-7 with TRBJ2-1, with TRBD2 identical over 12 bases. This CDR3 has 18 amino acids. Trimming took 5 bases from V and 2 from J; bases not matched to a gene: 10. The germline V gene has CDR1 SSHAT and CDR2 FNYEAQ (reference sequence). The CDR3 here is CASSKGTSGFGAYNEQFF. In nucleotides, the CDR3 is TGTGCCAGCAGCAAAGGGACTAGCGGGTTTGGTGCCTACAATGAGCAGTTCTTC. Based on the CDR3 plus reference TRBV7-7 and TRBJ2-1, the full variable domain is GAGVSQSPRYKVTKRGQDVTLRCDPISSHATLYWYQQALGQGPEFLTYFNYEAQPDKSGLPSDRFSAERPEGSISTLTIQRTEQRDSAMYRCASSKGTSGFGAYNEQFFGPGTRLTVL.

The rearrangement joins TRBV7-8 to TRBJ2-7, with D maybe TRBD2 (6 bases). The germline CDR1 and CDR2 sequences are SGHVS and FQNEAQ. Trimming cost V 2 bases and J 3 bases, with 17 bases left between them. The CDR3 contains 16 residues. CDR3 coding DNA: TGTGCCAGCAGCTTACTTAGCGGCCGGGCGTACTACGAGCAGTACTTC. It specifies CASSLLSGRAYYEQYF. The full variable domain, its missing parts supplied by reference TRBV7-8 and TRBJ2-7, is GAGVSQSPRYKVAKRGQDVALRCDPISGHVSLFWYQQALGQGPEFLTYFQNEAQLDKSGLPSDRFFAERPEGSVSTLKIQRTQQEDSAVYLCASSLLSGRAYYEQYFGPGTRLTVT.

In DNA, the CDR3 is TGTGCCAGCAGCCCGATCCAGCAGGCCGGGGAGCTGTTTTTT. Amino acid sequence: CASSPIQQAGELFF. V and J are TRBV27 and TRBJ2-2; no reliable D call. V was shortened by 6 bases and J by 6 bases, with 14 bases between the two germline ends. Germline CDR1 MNHEY, CDR2 SMNVEV (reference sequence). There are 14 residues in the CDR3.

The genes are TRBV6-1 and TRBJ1-2; 7 bases align to TRBD1. Germline values: CDR1 MNHNS, CDR2 SASEGT. The CDR3 has 14 amino acids. The trim removed 3 bases at V and 3 bases at J, leaving 4 bases unmatched. The CDR3 DNA sequence: TGTGCCAGCAGTGAGGACAGGAGGGACTATGGCTACACCTTC. It yields the protein CASSEDRRDYGYTF.

The rearrangement uses TRBV5-6 and TRBJ2-1; no clear D gene. Germline V lookup: CDR1 SGHDT, CDR2 YYEEEE. This CDR3 contains 17 residues. V gave up 4 bases and J gave up 0 bases, with 17 bases separating them. The CDR3: CASSRDHSFSSYNEQFF. CDR3 nucleotides: TGTGCCAGCAGCCGAGACCATAGCTTCAGCTCCTACAATGAGCAGTTCTTC.

The V and J genes are TRBV7-9 and TRBJ1-4, with a tentative D call TRBD1 (6 bases). Trimming left V 5 bases short and J 8 bases short, with 15 bases between. The germline V gene encodes CDR1 SEHNR and CDR2 FQNEAQ (reference sequence). The CDR3 has 14 residues. The CDR3 loop reads CASSQGQAREKLFF. In DNA form, the CDR3 reads TGTGCCAGCAGCCAGGGGCAGGCCAGGGAAAAACTGTTTTTT.

About this clone itself: Other DNA sequences in the same sample also yield this CDR3. This chain joins TRBV7-9 and TRBJ2-7; no definite D call. Trimming cost V 3 bases and J 4 bases, with 10 bases left between them. There are 13 residues in the CDR3. The germline gives CDR1 SEHNR, CDR2 FQNEAQ (reference sequence). In DNA, the CDR3 is TGTGCCAGCAGCTTCTCCCTGGGTTACGAGCAGTACTTC. It translates to CASSFSLGYEQYF.

The chain recombines TRBV29-1 with TRBJ1-1; D is uncertain. Germline values: CDR1 SQVTM, CDR2 ANQGSEA. Trimming removed 1 base at V and 4 bases at J, with 7 bases between. CDR3 size: 12 residues. The CDR3 DNA follows: TGCAGCGTTGAAGGGATGGGCACTGAAGCTTTCTTT. This sequence encodes CSVEGMGTEAFF.

V usage is TRBV5-4 and J usage is TRBJ2-1; D call uncertain. V lost 0 bases to trimming and J lost 15 bases, with 22 bases between them. Germline-derived CDR1 and CDR2 are SGHNT and YYREEE (reference sequence). This CDR3 comprises 15 residues. The CDR3 protein is CASSLAFTGRLNMFF. The CDR3 DNA is TGTGCCAGCAGCTTGGCGTTTACCGGCCGGCTAAACATGTTCTTC.

J is TRBJ2-3 and V is TRBV27; D is perhaps TRBD1 (6 bases). CDR3 length: 14 amino acids. The V and J ends lost 3 bases and 4 bases respectively, with 11 bases between them. Germline assignment: CDR1 MNHEY and CDR2 SMNVEV (reference sequence). The CDR3 DNA reads TGTGCCAGCAGTTTGATACAGGGTGCAGATACGCAGTATTTT. Translating gives CASSLIQGADTQYF.

The rearrangement links TRBV5-1 to TRBJ2-1; 8 positions agree with TRBD2. Germline values: CDR1 SGHRS, CDR2 YFSETQ. The CDR3 runs 19 residues. Trimming took 5 bases from V and 6 from J; bases not matched to a gene: 22. CDR3 coding DNA: TGCGCCAGCAGAACCACCCATCTTAACCCGGGACTAGGGGGCAATGAGCAGTTCTTC. Translating it yields CASRTTHLNPGLGGNEQFF.

The rearrangement uses TRBV11-3 and TRBJ2-3; 10 bases map to TRBD2. Per germline, CDR1 SGHNT and CDR2 YENEEA. This CDR3 region has 15 residues. V lost 4 bases to trimming and J lost 0 bases; unmatched junction nucleotides: 1. CDR3 amino acids: CASSWTSGSTDTQYF. CDR3 in DNA: TGTGCCAGCAGCTGGACTAGCGGAAGCACAGATACGCAGTATTTT.

This chain links TRBV9 with TRBJ2-1, with 10 bases that match TRBD1. The CDR3 is 14 amino acids. Looked up from germline, CDR1 is SGDLS and CDR2 is YYNGEE. V trimming: 1 base; J trimming: 7 bases; junction bases outside the gene matches: 2. The CDR3 nucleotides are TGTGCCAGCAGCGTAAGGGACAGGGGAAATGAGCAGTTCTTC. Amino acids: CASSVRDRGNEQFF.

The J gene is TRBJ2-1, the V gene TRBV4-1, with TRBD2 matching 9 bases. J was trimmed by 8 bases and V by 8 bases; bases with no gene match: 10. CDR3 length: 14 residues. Per the germline V gene, CDR1 is MGHRA and CDR2 is YSYEKL. This CDR3 reads CASRRLAGRDEQFF. CDR3 DNA: TGCGCCAGCCGTCGGCTAGCGGGACGGGATGAGCAGTTCTTC.

This chain uses TRBV4-3 with TRBJ2-1; D call uncertain. The CDR3 extends over 16 amino acids. Germline CDR1 LGHNA, CDR2 YSLEER. Between the trimmed V and J ends, which lost 4 bases and 0 bases, there was a span of 13 bases. The CDR3, as DNA: TGCGCCAGCAGCCGGAAAGTACAGAGCTCCTACAATGAGCAGTTCTTC. Protein product: CASSRKVQSSYNEQFF.

The rearrangement links TRBV7-3 to TRBJ1-1; TRBD1 is a possible D gene (5 bases). The V gene's germline CDR1 is SGHTA and CDR2 FQGTGA. The CDR3 is 12 amino acids. V was trimmed by 4 bases and J by 10 bases, leaving 13 bases between them. The CDR3 sequence is CASSSTEDGAFF. For the CDR3, the DNA is TGTGCCAGCAGCTCGACAGAGGATGGAGCTTTCTTT.

The chain employs TRBV28 and TRBJ2-1; D unresolved. This CDR3 region has 13 residues. The germline gives CDR1 MDHEN, CDR2 SYDVKM. V lost 9 bases to trimming and J lost 8 bases, with 17 bases between them. The CDR3 DNA is TGTGCCAGTTCCAGCCGGCTAAGGGATGAGCAGTTCTTC. This translates into CASSSRLRDEQFF.

About this clone: Other DNA sequences in this sample translate to the same CDR3. The chain couples TRBV9 to TRBJ1-5; D unresolved. This CDR3 is built from 14 residues. Between the trimmed V and J ends, which lost 0 bases and 3 bases, there was a span of 7 bases. Germline CDR1 SGDLS, CDR2 YYNGEE. The CDR3: CASSVGQLNQPQHF. CDR3 in DNA: TGTGCCAGCAGCGTAGGGCAGCTCAATCAGCCCCAGCATTTT.

The V gene is TRBV2, the J gene TRBJ2-7; D may correspond to TRBD1 or TRBD2 (5 bases each). V was cut by 4 bases and J by 2 bases, with 18 bases left in between. The CDR3 runs 16 residues. Germline CDR1 SNHLY, CDR2 FYNNEI. This chain's CDR3 is CASSGGVVGHTYEQYF. The CDR3 DNA sequence: TGTGCCAGCAGTGGGGGAGTGGTCGGACACACCTACGAGCAGTACTTC.

The sample holds one count of this clone. The V call is TRBV7-9, the J call TRBJ1-2; D gene ambiguous. Germline V gives CDR1 SEHNR, CDR2 FQNEAQ (reference sequence). The CDR3 contains 16 residues. V was shortened by 5 bases and J by 1 base, with 17 bases between the two germline ends. The CDR3 here is CASSTTDLHGNYGYTF. The CDR3, as DNA: TGTGCCAGCAGCACCACGGACCTCCATGGTAACTATGGCTACACCTTC.

V and J are TRBV27 and TRBJ2-7; 7 nucleotides align to TRBD1. In germline, CDR1 is MNHEY, CDR2 SMNVEV (reference sequence). The V segment lost 5 bases and the J segment 1 base; nucleotides outside the gene matches: 8. The CDR3 has 15 amino acids. The CDR3 region is CASSIRPTGSYEQYF. The CDR3 nucleotides are TGTGCCAGCAGTATAAGGCCGACAGGGTCCTACGAGCAGTACTTC.

V and J are TRBV5-1 and TRBJ2-7; 14 nucleotides agree with TRBD2. The CDR3 runs to 15 residues. V lost 4 bases to trimming and J lost 3 bases; unmatched junction nucleotides: 3. Germline-derived CDR1 and CDR2 are SGHRS and YFSETQ. The CDR3 reads CASSVGTSGSYEQYF. The CDR3 DNA reads TGCGCCAGCAGCGTTGGGACTAGCGGGAGCTACGAGCAGTACTTC.